The clone carrying this T cell receptor beta chain has at least ten counts. This record comes from a study of T-cell reconstitution after alpha-beta-depleted transplantation in children. Molecular barcoding with unique molecular identifiers was used for the TCRbeta library. TCRdb passed the PCR reads through MiXCR, listing each CDR3 protein once. Of around 93,000 distinct CDR3 sequences detected, roughly 8% appear once; the ten largest clones hold 6.9%. The CDR3 sequence is 15 residues long. Per the germline V gene, CDR1 is SQVTM and CDR2 is ANQGSEA. V lost 3 bases to trimming and J lost 7 bases, with 21 bases between them.

This clonotype was obtained from a human donor who donated a stem cell graft to a child with congenital amegakaryocytic thrombocytopenia. The sequenced sample was PBMCs from the stem cell graft donor, obtained from the stem cell graft. This rearrangement joins TRBV29-1 to TRBJ1-2; the D is unclear. The CDR3, as DNA: TGCAGCGTTGACCCACCGGCCTCCGGGTCGGCTGGCTACACCTTC. Translation gives CSVDPPASGSAGYTF.